Below, 15 T cell receptor beta chains from the same sample are listed, as sequenced in a study of regulatory T cells in long-lasting Graves disease. For TCR beta, libraries came from iRepertoire HTBI primers and Arm-PCR of CDR3 regions. In TCRdb, the multiplex PCR reads were re-called with MiXCR into one record per CDR3 protein. The data contain 550,000 to 700,000 distinct CDR3 sequences, about 16% of them singletons. Time point here: newly diagnosed GD, antithyroid drugs for less than 3 months. Isolated PBMC RNA provided the starting material for the TCR library. These data also featured in a second study, about T cells in Graves' hyperthyroidism and ophthalmopathy.

The specimen comprised peripheral blood mononuclear cells (PBMCs), sampled at new diagnosis, from a patient treated with antithyroid drugs. These receptors all stem from a man between 18 and 29 years old with Graves disease.

There are a few counts of this clonotype. CDR3 nucleotide sequence: TGTGCCAGCCTAAAGCGGGAGAGAGACAATGAGCAGTTCTTC. The encoded protein is CASLKRERDNEQFF. The chain carries TRBV12-3 or TRBV12-4 and TRBJ2-1; 8 bases line up with TRBD2. Losses at the gene ends were 8 bases for V and 5 bases for J; bases not matched to a gene: 8. The CDR3 runs to 14 residues.

Turning to this clonotype: Since a much larger clone is just one base distant, this may be a read error. CDR3 in amino acids: CASSIRRGADEQYF. CDR3 in DNA: TGTGCCAGCAGCATTCGACGGGGGGCGGACGAGCAGTACTTC. The rearrangement links TRBV27 to TRBJ2-7; maybe TRBD2 (7 bases). The ends were cut back, 6 bases at V and 5 bases at J, with 17 bases in the middle. The CDR3 loop spans 14 amino acids. CDR1 is MNHEY and CDR2 is SMNVEV in the germline V gene (reference sequence).

At least ten counts were recorded for this clonotype. This sequence joins TRBV27 and TRBJ2-7, with 8 bases that match TRBD2. This CDR3 comprises 14 residues. V lost 0 bases and J lost 3; bases outside the gene matches: 1. Per germline, CDR1 MNHEY and CDR2 SMNVEV (reference sequence). Here the CDR3 reads CASSLSSGSYEQYF. CDR3 coding DNA: TGTGCCAGCAGTTTATCCAGCGGGAGCTACGAGCAGTACTTC.

This clonotype has ten or more counts. The V call is TRBV7-2, the J call TRBJ2-7; D not certain. The CDR3 spans 13 residues. Trimming left V 5 bases short and J 3 bases short, with 11 bases between. Germline CDR1 is SGHTA and CDR2 is FQGNSA. The CDR3 DNA reads TGTGCCAGCAGCCCAGATCCCCTCTACGAGCAGTACTTC. It translates to CASSPDPLYEQYF.

The chain is built from TRBV6-1 and TRBJ2-2; maybe TRBD2 (6 bases). CDR1 MNHNS and CDR2 SASEGT come from the germline V gene. With 10 bases removed from V and 6 bases from J, the gap between germline ends came to 15 bases. This CDR3 has 13 residues. The CDR3 DNA follows: TGTGCCACCTCGGCGGGGTTGGCCGGGGAGCTGTTTTTT. Amino acid sequence: CATSAGLAGELFF.

The V gene is TRBV5-1, the J gene TRBJ1-6; TRBD1 is a possible D gene (5 bases). The CDR3 spans 15 residues. V was cut by 5 bases and J by 0 bases, with 9 bases left in between. The germline V gene encodes CDR1 SGHRS and CDR2 YFSETQ. The CDR3 coding sequence is TGCGCCAGCAGAGGGGAAAGCTCCTATAATTCACCCCTCCACTTT. It encodes CASRGESSYNSPLHF.

This clonotype has at least ten counts. The gene calls are TRBV20-1 and TRBJ2-5; D not resolved. The CDR3 length is 16 residues. Germline V CDR1 and CDR2: DFQATT, SNEGSKA (reference sequence). Trimming left V 3 bases short and J 5 bases short, with 22 bases between. CDR3 sequence: CSASLLGSRARETQYF. The CDR3 bases are TGCAGTGCTAGTTTACTCGGCAGCCGGGCGAGGGAGACCCAGTACTTC.

This clonotype showed up many times. This chain links TRBV2 with TRBJ2-3, with D hard to call. The V end lost 4 bases, the J end lost 0 bases, and 11 bases lay between the germline ends. The CDR3 has 15 amino acids. From germline, CDR1 is SNHLY and CDR2 FYNNEI. CDR3 sequence: CASSGRAKSTDTQYF. The CDR3 DNA is TGTGCCAGCAGTGGCCGGGCCAAAAGCACAGATACGCAGTATTTT.

This chain links TRBV5-4 with TRBJ2-7; 8 positions match TRBD1. The ends lost 0 bases at V and 3 bases at J; junction bases unmatched: 5. Germline CDR1 is SGHNT and CDR2 is YYREEE (reference sequence). This CDR3 comprises 15 residues. Here the CDR3 DNA reads TGTGCCAGCAGCTTGGAACAGGGGGGCAACTACGAGCAGTACTTC. Translated: CASSLEQGGNYEQYF.

This clonotype turned up a few times. The gene calls are TRBV20-1 and TRBJ1-5; D gene uncertain. The germline gives CDR1 DFQATT, CDR2 SNEGSKA (reference sequence). The germline V and J ends were trimmed by 6 bases and 9 bases, with 21 bases remaining between them. The CDR3 spans 14 residues. CDR3 coding DNA: TGCAGTGCCACAACTGCAGGAAGAAACTCGCCCCAGCATTTT. Protein product: CSATTAGRNSPQHF.

The chain has TRBV30 and TRBJ2-7; 10 bases are shared with TRBD2. V lost 3 bases to trimming and J lost 6 bases; unmatched junction nucleotides: 11. Germline values: CDR1 GTSNPN, CDR2 SVGIG (reference sequence). The length of the CDR3 is 15 residues. The CDR3 bases are TGTGCCTGGAGCCCATCACTAGCGGGGAGGGGCGAGCAGTACTTC. It is translated as CAWSPSLAGRGEQYF.

This chain joins TRBV5-1 and TRBJ1-1; maybe TRBD1 (5 bases). Germline V gives CDR1 SGHRS, CDR2 YFSETQ. V dropped 4 bases and J dropped 11 bases, with 21 bases sitting between them. This CDR3 region has 14 residues. As DNA, the CDR3 is TGCGCCAGCAGCGAGACCGGACAAGTCAGTGGCGCTTTCTTT. It translates to CASSETGQVSGAFF. Combining the CDR3 with reference TRBV5-1 and TRBJ1-1 gives the whole variable domain KAGVTQTPRYLIKTRGQQVTLSCSPISGHRSVSWYQQTPGQGLQFLFEYFSETQRNKGNFPGRFSGRQFSNSRSEMNVSTLELGDSALYLCASSETGQVSGAFFGQGTRLTVV.

The sample holds many counts of this clonotype. Mismatch with germline at one junction end may stem from a read error. The chain has TRBV12-3 or TRBV12-4 and TRBJ2-1; D may be TRBD1 (7 bases). This CDR3 spans 15 amino acids. The CDR3 bases are TGTGCCAGCAGCTTAGGTCAGGGGGGCTACAATGAGCAGTTCTTC. Amino acid sequence: CASSLGQGGYNEQFF.

In this sample, this clonotype turned up many times. The CDR3 DNA reads as TGTGCCAGCAGCAATCGGTGGGACAATGAGCAGTTCTTC. Protein sequence: CASSNRWDNEQFF. V gene TRBV7-8 combines with J gene TRBJ2-1; D remains unclear. V lost 5 bases to trimming and J lost 5 bases, with 10 bases between them. Germline V gives CDR1 SGHVS, CDR2 FQNEAQ. The CDR3 covers 13 residues.

In its sample, this clonotype was seen many times. The chain uses TRBV2 and TRBJ1-6; 8 bases line up with TRBD1. With 6 bases clipped from V and 17 bases from J, the junction kept 9 bases outside the gene matches. From germline, CDR1 is SNHLY and CDR2 FYNNEI. The CDR3 loop spans 12 amino acids. This CDR3 reads CASSVKSGGFHF. CDR3 nucleotide sequence: TGTGCCAGCAGCGTGAAGTCAGGGGGCTTCCACTTT.